These 26 T cell receptor beta chains originate from one sample sequenced in a study of blood T cell repertoires in COVID-19. TCRdb keeps only in-frame clones here, not all; method: immunoSEQ multiplex PCR. There are some 98,000 clones in the sample; 75% to 90% occur only once, and over 15% lies in the top ten. Sequencing input: peripheral blood. All receptors come from a human donor in a cohort sampled during active COVID-19.

The V call is TRBV6-5, the J call TRBJ2-7; 7 nucleotides align to TRBD1. After removal of 11 bases from V and 2 bases from J, the junction contained 6 bases not matched to a gene. Germline assignment: CDR1 MNHEY and CDR2 SVGAGI. The CDR3 contains 12 residues. CDR3 region: CAHRDSAYEQYF. CDR3 nucleotide sequence: TGTGCCCACCGGGACAGCGCCTACGAGCAGTACTTC.

This chain joins TRBV9 and TRBJ2-3; 10 positions agree with TRBD2. The CDR3 is 15 amino acids. With V trimmed by 6 bases and J by 6 bases, 10 bases remained unmatched. CDR1 and CDR2 from the germline V gene are SGDLS and YYNGEE. In nucleotides, the CDR3 is TGTGCCAGCAACCTGAAGCGGGAGGGCCTGGATACGCAGTATTTT. Translated: CASNLKREGLDTQYF.

CDR3 sequence reads: CASSSSPQHNEQFF. The CDR3 DNA reads as TGCGCCAGCAGCTCTTCCCCACAACACAATGAGCAGTTCTTC. The chain couples TRBV5-1 to TRBJ2-1; D unresolved. CDR1 SGHRS and CDR2 YFSETQ come from the germline V gene. CDR3 length equals 14 residues. Trimming stripped 3 bases from V and 5 bases from J, with 12 bases between.

The chain carries TRBV4-1 and TRBJ2-7; 7 bases fit TRBD1. The CDR3 has 14 residues. Germline trimming cut 1 base from V and 5 bases from J; bases unmatched to any gene: 5. Germline V gives CDR1 MGHRA, CDR2 YSYEKL. In DNA form, the CDR3 reads TGCGCCAGCAGCCAAGCTGACAGGGCCCACGAGCAGTACTTC. Residues: CASSQADRAHEQYF.

This chain connects TRBV9 to TRBJ2-7, with a tentative D call TRBD2 (5 bases). Germline V gene data show CDR1 as SGDLS and CDR2 as YYNGEE. V was cut by 4 bases and J by 7 bases, with 15 bases left in between. The CDR3 has 13 amino acids. The chain's CDR3 is CASSRGRVGEQYF. The CDR3 coding sequence is TGTGCCAGCAGCCGAGGGCGAGTCGGGGAGCAGTACTTC.

The chain joins TRBV4-2 to TRBJ1-5; D is ambiguous. Germline assignment: CDR1 LGHNA and CDR2 YNFKEQ. Trimming left V 1 base short and J 5 bases short, with 6 bases between. CDR3 length: 13 residues. CDR3 coding DNA: TGTGCCAGCAGCCAAGGTTTAGATCAGCCCCAGCATTTT. This sequence encodes CASSQGLDQPQHF.

J is TRBJ1-2 and V is TRBV3-1 (or the pseudogene TRBV3-2), with unresolved D. Germline V gene data show CDR1 as LGHDT and CDR2 as YNNKEL (reference sequence). Between the trimmed V and J ends, which lost 5 bases and 7 bases, there was a span of 14 bases. The CDR3 sequence is 13 residues long. The CDR3 is CASSFQGGSGYTF. The DNA for the CDR3 is TGTGCCAGCAGCTTTCAAGGAGGTAGTGGCTACACCTTC.

The genes are TRBV6-2 or TRBV6-3 and TRBJ2-7, with 9 bases aligning to TRBD2. V trimming: 0 bases; J trimming: 3 bases; junction bases outside the gene matches: 6. The CDR3 sequence is 16 residues long. From germline, CDR1 is MNHEY and CDR2 SVGEGT. The CDR3 DNA reads as TGTGCCAGCAGTTACTCGGTACGACTAGCGGACTACGAGCAGTACTTC. Translated, it gives CASSYSVRLADYEQYF.

The V and J genes are TRBV10-2 and TRBJ2-2; no firm D call. Germline V gene sequence: CDR1 WSHSY, CDR2 SAAADI. Trimming left V 1 base short and J 5 bases short, with 8 bases between. This CDR3 is built from 14 residues. This CDR3 is CASSELVRTGELFF. The CDR3 DNA reads as TGCGCCAGCAGTGAGTTGGTGAGGACCGGGGAGCTGTTTTTT.

The chain employs TRBV12-3 or TRBV12-4 and TRBJ1-2; D is possibly TRBD1 (6 bases). V dropped 3 bases and J dropped 4 bases, with 9 bases sitting between them. CDR3 size: 13 residues. The CDR3: CASSFGQLYGYTF. The CDR3 nucleotides read TGTGCCAGCAGTTTTGGACAGCTCTATGGCTACACCTTC.

The chain joins TRBV3-1 (or the pseudogene TRBV3-2) to TRBJ2-2; 7 bases map to TRBD1. V dropped 1 base and J dropped 4; count of bases not matched to a gene: 3. Germline CDR1 LGHDT, CDR2 YNNKEL (reference sequence). The CDR3 spans 15 residues. The CDR3 coding sequence is TGTGCCAGCAGCCAAGGGACAGGTAGCACCGGGGAGCTGTTTTTT. Protein sequence: CASSQGTGSTGELFF.

The chain is built from TRBV11-2 and TRBJ2-1; 8 bases align to TRBD2. This CDR3 is 18 amino acids long. CDR1 is SGHAT and CDR2 is FQNNGV in the germline V gene. Losses at the gene ends were 1 base for V and 0 bases for J; bases not matched to a gene: 8. The CDR3 protein is CASSLGRLAGSSYNEQFF. Written as DNA, the CDR3 is TGTGCCAGCAGCTTAGGACGGCTAGCGGGTAGCTCCTACAATGAGCAGTTCTTC.

The chain uses TRBV6-6 and TRBJ2-1; tentative D call: TRBD2 (6 bases). CDR3 length equals 16 residues. V gave up 2 bases and J gave up 9 bases, with 20 bases separating them. Germline assignment: CDR1 MNHNY and CDR2 SVGAGI (reference sequence). DNA for the CDR3: TGTGCCAGCAGTTACGGGCTAGCGAAAAGGGGTAGTGAGCAGTTCTTC. Protein: CASSYGLAKRGSEQFF.

The genes are TRBV18 and TRBJ2-7, with 7 bases that match TRBD1. CDR3 length: 14 amino acids. Trimming removed 1 base from V and 5 bases from J; junction bases left unmatched: 5. In germline, CDR1 is KGHSH, CDR2 LQKENI. The DNA for the CDR3 is TGTGCCAGCTCACCACGACAGGGTCGCAACGAGCAGTACTTC. Its protein product is CASSPRQGRNEQYF.

CDR3 in DNA: TGTGCCAGCAGCCCCGGGACAGGGTGGGGCACTGAAGCTTTCTTT. It translates to CASSPGTGWGTEAFF. V gene TRBV9 combines with J gene TRBJ1-1, with 9 bases lining up with TRBD1. The CDR3 length is 15 residues. V was clipped by 4 bases and J by 4 bases; unmatched bases: 8. The germline V gene encodes CDR1 SGDLS and CDR2 YYNGEE.

This clone has a handful of counts. This rearrangement joins TRBV12-3 or TRBV12-4 to TRBJ2-7; TRBD1 matches at 7 bases. This CDR3 comprises 13 residues. V lost 1 base and J lost 7; bases outside the gene matches: 4. This CDR3 is CASSLVQGSEQYF. In DNA, the CDR3 is TGTGCCAGCAGTTTAGTACAGGGGAGTGAGCAGTACTTC.

J is TRBJ1-1 and V is TRBV5-4; perhaps TRBD1 as D (6 bases). Germline V lookup: CDR1 SGHNT, CDR2 YYREEE (reference sequence). The germline V and J ends were trimmed by 4 bases and 2 bases, with 15 bases remaining between them. This CDR3 contains 15 residues. The CDR3 DNA is TGTGCCAGCAGCCCGCCGAACAGGGCAAACACTGAAGCTTTCTTT. This encodes CASSPPNRANTEAFF.

The chain has TRBV5-4 and TRBJ2-2; 9 bases agree with TRBD2. The CDR3 length is 19 residues. Trimming cost V 1 base and J 5 bases; bases outside gene matches: 15. Germline CDR1 SGHNT, CDR2 YYREEE (reference sequence). CDR3 DNA: TGTGCCAGCAGCTTGTCCCGAGGGCTAGCGGGAAGAAAGACCGGGGAGCTGTTTTTT. Amino acids: CASSLSRGLAGRKTGELFF.

The chain joins TRBV7-9 to TRBJ2-7; D may be TRBD2 (6 bases). Germline V CDR1 and CDR2: SEHNR, FQNEAQ (reference sequence). The length of the CDR3 is 14 residues. Trimming removed 5 bases at V and 7 bases at J, with 18 bases between. The CDR3 bases are TGTGCCAGCAGCCCTCGGGACGGGGCGGGGGAGCAGTACTTC. This translates into CASSPRDGAGEQYF.

This clone was seen a few times. The CDR3 nucleotides are TGTGCCACCAGCAGAGATGGGGAGGGACTAGCGGGCGAGCAGTACTTC. Translated, it gives CATSRDGEGLAGEQYF. The genes are TRBV15 and TRBJ2-7, with 12 positions matching TRBD2. The CDR3 covers 16 residues. V trimming: 0 bases; J trimming: 6 bases; junction bases outside the gene matches: 6. Germline V gene data show CDR1 as LNHNV and CDR2 as YYDKDF (reference sequence).

This chain connects TRBV11-3 to TRBJ2-1, with D perhaps TRBD2 (6 bases). Trimming removed 1 base at V and 0 bases at J, with 13 bases between. The germline V gene encodes CDR1 SGHNT and CDR2 YENEEA. The CDR3 runs 17 residues. The CDR3 sequence is CASSLVKDYSSYNEQFF. CDR3 coding DNA: TGTGCCAGCAGCTTAGTTAAGGACTATAGCTCCTACAATGAGCAGTTCTTC.

The chain links TRBV3-1 (or the pseudogene TRBV3-2) to TRBJ1-1, with 8 bases that match TRBD1. The germline V gene encodes CDR1 LGHDT and CDR2 YNNKEL (reference sequence). The CDR3 runs 15 residues. The J segment lost 1 base and the V segment lost 2 bases, leaving 3 bases of the junction unmatched. The CDR3 is CASSQIGQGNTEAFF. The CDR3 DNA is TGTGCCAGCAGCCAAATCGGACAGGGGAACACTGAAGCTTTCTTT.

In this sample, this clone turned up once. The chain is built from TRBV10-3 and TRBJ2-1; the D gene is possibly TRBD2 (7 bases). The CDR3 is 14 amino acids. V lost 10 bases, J lost 9 bases, and 22 bases lay in between. Germline lookup yields CDR1 ENHRY and CDR2 SYGVKD. CDR3 sequence: CATASKGGGSEQFF. CDR3 bases: TGTGCCACCGCTTCGAAGGGGGGAGGGAGTGAGCAGTTCTTC.

This clone came up many times. The chain carries TRBV5-4 and TRBJ2-7, with D possibly being TRBD1 (6 bases). The germline gives CDR1 SGHNT, CDR2 YYREEE (reference sequence). V was clipped by 6 bases and J by 4 bases, with 11 bases between them. The CDR3 covers 12 residues. In DNA, the CDR3 is TGTGCCAGCAACCAACAGGGATACGAGCAGTACTTC. Translated, it gives CASNQQGYEQYF.

V usage is TRBV7-8 and J usage is TRBJ2-7; 15 nucleotides align to TRBD2. Germline V gives CDR1 SGHVS, CDR2 FQNEAQ. CDR3 length: 17 amino acids. J gave up 4 bases and V 5 bases, and 9 bases lay outside the gene matches. CDR3 nucleotide sequence: TGTGCCAGCAGCCCCATTTCCGGGACTAGCGGGAGGTACGAGCAGTACTTC. This codes for CASSPISGTSGRYEQYF.

J is TRBJ1-2 and V is TRBV30, with D perhaps TRBD1 (5 bases). This CDR3 has 11 residues. V lost 2 bases to trimming and J lost 8 bases, with 9 bases between them. Germline CDR1 GTSNPN, CDR2 SVGIG (reference sequence). CDR3 nucleotides: TGTGCCTGGAGTCAGCAGGGAGGCTACACCTTC. It encodes CAWSQQGGYTF.